Below are 27 T cell receptor beta chains sequenced from a single sample in a study of shared clonotypes between healthy human individuals. This table comes from immunoSEQ multiplex PCR, and its TCRdb copy is limited to in-frame clones, with some not included. The table has around 940,000 clones, 76% seen once. The sample consisted of memory CD4+ T cells sorted from blood. Subset reported: CD45RA-negative fraction. The source of these receptors is a man in his late teens or twenties in good health.

The chain combines TRBV30 with TRBJ2-7, with 9 bases aligning to TRBD1. The J segment lost 4 bases and the V segment lost 2 bases, leaving 15 bases of the junction unmatched. The CDR3 is 17 residues long. The germline gives CDR1 GTSNPN, CDR2 SVGIG (reference sequence). This CDR3 is CAWSIARIPGQGYEQYF. The CDR3 bases are TGTGCCTGGAGTATAGCCAGAATTCCGGGACAGGGTTACGAGCAGTACTTC. The full variable domain, in which reference TRBV30 and TRBJ2-7 provide the parts outside the CDR3, is SQTIHQWPATLVQPVGSPLSLECTVEGTSNPNLYWYRQAAGRGLQLLFYSVGIGQISSEVPQNLSASRPQDRQFILSSKKLLLSDSGFYLCAWSIARIPGQGYEQYFGPGTRLTVT.

This chain uses TRBV4-3 with TRBJ2-1; 8 nucleotides align to TRBD2. V lost 1 base to trimming and J lost 4 bases; unmatched junction nucleotides: 6. CDR1 is LGHNA, CDR2 YSLEER, per germline. This CDR3 is 16 amino acids long. The chain's CDR3 is CASSQGTSGSYNEQFF. CDR3 DNA sequence: TGCGCCAGCAGCCAAGGAACCAGCGGGAGTTACAATGAGCAGTTCTTC.

The V gene is TRBV30, the J gene TRBJ2-1; TRBD2 aligns across 12 bases. CDR1 is GTSNPN and CDR2 is SVGIG in the germline V gene (reference sequence). The trim removed 5 bases at V and 9 bases at J, leaving 5 bases unmatched. CDR3 size: 13 residues. In DNA form, the CDR3 reads TGTGCCTGGTTTACGGGACTAGCGGGTGAGCAGTTCTTC. It encodes CAWFTGLAGEQFF.

This rearrangement joins TRBV30 to TRBJ1-4; D uncertain. V dropped 0 bases and J dropped 12 bases, with 11 bases sitting between them. CDR3 length: 12 amino acids. Germline loops: CDR1 GTSNPN, CDR2 SVGIG (reference sequence). The chain's CDR3 is CAWSVRGEELFF. The CDR3 DNA sequence: TGTGCCTGGAGTGTAAGAGGAGAGGAACTGTTTTTT. The entire variable domain, with the rest obtained from reference TRBV30 and TRBJ1-4, is as follows: SQTIHQWPATLVQPVGSPLSLECTVEGTSNPNLYWYRQAAGRGLQLLFYSVGIGQISSEVPQNLSASRPQDRQFILSSKKLLLSDSGFYLCAWSVRGEELFFGSGTQLSVL.

The chain links TRBV29-1 to TRBJ1-5; D is uncertain. This CDR3 comprises 12 residues. Germline V CDR1 and CDR2: SQVTM, ANQGSEA. V was cut by 7 bases and J by 4 bases, with 11 bases left in between. CDR3 sequence: CSAQEGNQPQHF. The CDR3 coding sequence is TGCAGCGCCCAGGAAGGGAATCAGCCCCAGCATTTT.

This clone appeared once. The CDR3 DNA reads as TGTGCCAGCAGCTTCAAAGAGACCCAGTACTTC. Protein product: CASSFKETQYF. This chain uses TRBV7-8 with TRBJ2-5; D not resolved. The CDR3 is 11 residues long. Germline V lookup: CDR1 SGHVS, CDR2 FQNEAQ. Trimming removed 3 bases from V and 3 bases from J, with 2 bases in between.

The chain couples TRBV6-1 to TRBJ1-5; no clear D gene. CDR1 and CDR2 (germline): MNHNS, SASEGT. This CDR3 comprises 14 residues. V lost 2 bases and J lost 1, with 6 bases in between. CDR3 loop: CASSEYLSNQPQHF. The CDR3 coding sequence is TGTGCCAGCAGTGAATACCTGAGCAATCAGCCCCAGCATTTT.

For this clone: An end of the junction does not agree with germline; a read error may underlie this. V usage is TRBV5-1 and J usage is TRBJ2-4; 8 positions agree with TRBD2. The length of the CDR3 is 14 residues. Germline assignment: CDR1 SGHRS and CDR2 YFSETQ. The CDR3 nucleotides read TGCGCCAGCACCTTGACCGGGAGGGAAAACATTCAGTACTTC. It yields the protein CASTLTGRENIQYF.

With regard to this clone: This same CDR3 is encoded by further DNA sequences in the sample. The chain joins TRBV18 to TRBJ2-3, with D perhaps matching TRBD1 or TRBD2 (5 bases each). The V gene's germline CDR1 is KGHSH and CDR2 LQKENI. This CDR3 comprises 13 residues. V shed 1 base and J shed 4 bases, with 6 bases lying between them. CDR3 DNA: TGTGCCAGCTCACCACTGGGGGCAGATACGCAGTATTTT. This gives the protein CASSPLGADTQYF.

This chain joins TRBV10-3 and TRBJ1-6, with 7 bases fitting TRBD1. The V segment lost 6 bases and the J segment 7 bases; nucleotides outside the gene matches: 3. CDR1 is ENHRY and CDR2 is SYGVKD in the germline V gene. CDR3 length: 13 residues. The CDR3 DNA reads TGTGCCATCAGAGGGACAGAGAATTCACCCCTCCACTTT. Residues: CAIRGTENSPLHF.

This chain uses TRBV7-9 with TRBJ2-1, with 7 bases lining up with TRBD2. Per the germline V gene, CDR1 is SEHNR and CDR2 is FQNEAQ (reference sequence). The CDR3 covers 15 residues. V dropped 1 base and J dropped 8; count of bases not matched to a gene: 8. The CDR3 is CASSLGAGAGDEQFF. CDR3 bases: TGTGCCAGCAGCTTAGGTGCGGGAGCGGGCGATGAGCAGTTCTTC. Drawing the rest from reference TRBV7-9 and TRBJ2-1, the complete variable domain is DTGVSQNPRHKITKRGQNVTFRCDPISEHNRLYWYRQTLGQGPEFLTYFQNEAQLEKSRLLSDRFSAERPKGSFSTLEIQRTEQGDSAMYLCASSLGAGAGDEQFFGPGTRLTVL.

V and J are TRBV11-2 and TRBJ2-5; D is ambiguous. The germline V gene encodes CDR1 SGHAT and CDR2 FQNNGV. The CDR3 totals 13 residues. Trimming took off 1 base at V and 5 bases at J, with 8 bases between the two ends. The CDR3 DNA reads as TGTGCCAGCAGCTTAGCGTGGGGTGAGACCCAGTACTTC. The encoded protein is CASSLAWGETQYF.

The CDR3 here is CASSLSRARSEKLFF. CDR3 sequence (DNA): TGTGCCAGCAGTTTAAGCAGGGCGAGAAGTGAAAAACTGTTTTTT. This chain joins TRBV28 and TRBJ1-4, with TRBD1 as a possible D gene (5 bases). CDR1 is MDHEN, CDR2 SYDVKM, per germline. This CDR3 has 15 amino acids. V was pared by 2 bases and J by 7 bases, with 14 bases between.

This clone showed up just a few times. V gene TRBV5-8 combines with J gene TRBJ2-7; 9 positions match TRBD1. Trimming at V came to 4 bases and at J to 5 bases, leaving 4 bases not matched to a gene. CDR3 length equals 13 residues. CDR1 and CDR2 from the germline V gene are SGHTS and YDEGEE. In DNA form, the CDR3 reads TGTGCCAGCAGCCGGGACAGGGTCCACGAGCAGTACTTC. Translated: CASSRDRVHEQYF.

V and J are TRBV7-2 and TRBJ1-4; 7 bases map to TRBD1. CDR1 and CDR2 (germline): SGHTA, FQGNSA. This CDR3 is 17 amino acids long. J was trimmed by 8 bases and V by 1 base; bases with no gene match: 13. The CDR3 coding sequence is TGTGCCAGCAGCTTAGAGGGCCCTTCGACAGGGCACGAAAAACTGTTTTTT. Translated: CASSLEGPSTGHEKLFF.

About this clone itself: The same CDR3 can be traced to other DNA sequences in this sample. This rearrangement joins TRBV5-1 to TRBJ2-5; the D gene is possibly TRBD2 (6 bases). This CDR3 region has 14 residues. Trimming pared 3 bases from V and 2 bases from J, leaving 11 bases between. Germline-derived CDR1 and CDR2 are SGHRS and YFSETQ. DNA of the CDR3: TGCGCCAGCAGCTCAGGGCGGGGACAAGAGACCCAGTACTTC. As protein: CASSSGRGQETQYF.

The rearrangement uses TRBV7-6 and TRBJ1-3; 7 nucleotides align to TRBD1. Per the germline V gene, CDR1 is SGHVS and CDR2 is FNYEAQ. This CDR3 has 16 residues. J was trimmed by 3 bases and V by 5 bases; bases with no gene match: 10. The CDR3 loop is CASSPVRGPRGNTIYF. CDR3 nucleotide sequence: TGTGCCAGCAGCCCAGTGAGGGGGCCGCGTGGAAACACCATATATTTT.

This clone occurred a few times. V and J are TRBV11-1 and TRBJ1-6; D is unresolved. The CDR3 is made up of 15 amino acids. From germline, CDR1 is SGHAT and CDR2 FQDESV (reference sequence). Trimming cost V 1 base and J 10 bases, with 14 bases left between them. The CDR3 DNA reads as TGTGCCAGCAGCTTAGAGCCGGGAAGGAAATCACCCCTCCACTTT. Its translation: CASSLEPGRKSPLHF.

V gene TRBV7-2 combines with J gene TRBJ1-1, with 8 positions matching TRBD1. The CDR3 runs to 14 residues. Germline lookup yields CDR1 SGHTA and CDR2 FQGNSA. Germline trimming cut 3 bases from V and 4 bases from J; bases unmatched to any gene: 4. The CDR3 DNA sequence: TGTGCCAGCAGCTTTGACAGGGGCGGCACTGAAGCTTTCTTT. Translation gives CASSFDRGGTEAFF.

This chain connects TRBV5-1 to TRBJ1-1; D uncertain. The V gene lost 4 bases and the J gene lost 8 bases, with 15 bases spanning the gap. The CDR3 length is 13 residues. CDR1 is SGHRS, CDR2 YFSETQ, per germline. CDR3 DNA sequence: TGCGCCAGCAGCAGAGGAATTCGGGAAGAAGCTTTCTTT. It specifies CASSRGIREEAFF.

This chain joins TRBV27 and TRBJ2-5; perhaps D is TRBD1 or TRBD2 (6 bases each). Germline V gene lookup returns CDR1 MNHEY and CDR2 SMNVEV (reference sequence). Trimming took 5 bases from V and 5 from J, leaving 15 bases between them. CDR3 length equals 14 residues. Here the CDR3 DNA reads TGTGCCAGCAGTGTCCGACGGGGGCGGGAGACCCAGTACTTC. Translating it yields CASSVRRGRETQYF.

This clone was found once. The chain carries TRBV20-1 and TRBJ2-7; D gene unclear. CDR1 is DFQATT, CDR2 SNEGSKA, per germline (reference sequence). Trimming took 3 bases from V and 9 from J, leaving 12 bases between them. The length of the CDR3 is 11 residues. The CDR3 sequence: CSASDGDGQYF. The CDR3 DNA reads TGCAGTGCTAGCGATGGGGATGGGCAGTACTTC.

The CDR3 is CASSKDTIIGTQYF. The CDR3 region has the DNA TGTGCCAGCAGTAAGGACACTATTATCGGTACGCAGTATTTT. The gene calls are TRBV7-2 and TRBJ2-3; a possible D gene is TRBD1 (5 bases). The length of the CDR3 is 14 residues. Trimming stripped 6 bases from V and 8 bases from J, with 18 bases between. Germline values: CDR1 SGHTA, CDR2 FQGNSA.

The J gene is TRBJ2-7, the V gene TRBV28; 10 bases are a match to TRBD2. The CDR3 consists of 16 residues. After removal of 6 bases from V and 0 bases from J, the junction contained 8 bases not matched to a gene. Germline V gene sequence: CDR1 MDHEN, CDR2 SYDVKM. CDR3 bases: TGTGCCAGCAGCTCACGAGGGACTAGCGTCTCCTACGAGCAGTACTTC. Encoded protein: CASSSRGTSVSYEQYF.

The chain carries TRBV2 and TRBJ2-7; a possible D gene is TRBD1 (6 bases). Germline-derived CDR1 and CDR2 are SNHLY and FYNNEI. Trimming left V 1 base short and J 2 bases short, with 12 bases between. This CDR3 is 15 amino acids long. The CDR3 DNA follows: TGTGCCAGCAGTGAAGTGAGAGGGACACCCTACGAGCAGTACTTC. Protein: CASSEVRGTPYEQYF.

The chain has TRBV7-6 and TRBJ2-7, with a possible D match to TRBD1 (6 bases). The V and J ends lost 1 base and 11 bases respectively, with 15 bases between them. This CDR3 is 13 amino acids long. The germline V gene has CDR1 SGHVS and CDR2 FNYEAQ. In DNA, the CDR3 is TGTGCCAGCAGCTTAGAGATAGGCGCAGGGGAGTACTTC. This encodes CASSLEIGAGEYF.

CDR3 amino acids: CASLKVNTAYEQYF. The CDR3 DNA reads as TGTGCCAGCCTTAAAGTAAACACCGCCTACGAGCAGTACTTC. This rearrangement joins TRBV6-1 to TRBJ2-7; no firm D call. Germline CDR1 reads MNHNS; CDR2 reads SASEGT. The CDR3 contains 14 residues. V was trimmed by 8 bases and J by 2 bases, leaving 16 bases between them.